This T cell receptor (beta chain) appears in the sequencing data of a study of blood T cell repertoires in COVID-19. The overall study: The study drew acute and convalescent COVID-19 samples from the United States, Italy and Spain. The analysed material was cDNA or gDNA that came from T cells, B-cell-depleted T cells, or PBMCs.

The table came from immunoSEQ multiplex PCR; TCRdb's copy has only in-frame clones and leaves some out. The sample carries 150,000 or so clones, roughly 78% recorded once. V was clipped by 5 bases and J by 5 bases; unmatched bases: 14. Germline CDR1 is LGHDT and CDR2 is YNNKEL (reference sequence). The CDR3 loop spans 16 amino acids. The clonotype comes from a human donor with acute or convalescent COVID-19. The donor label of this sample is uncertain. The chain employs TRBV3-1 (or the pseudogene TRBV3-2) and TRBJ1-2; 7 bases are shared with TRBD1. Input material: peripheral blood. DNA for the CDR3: TGTGCCAGCAGCGCCTCCCCGGGGGACAGTTTTTATGGCTACACCTTC. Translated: CASSASPGDSFYGYTF.